The T cell receptor beta chain described here comes from a study of blood T cell repertoires in COVID-19. The data were produced by immunoSEQ multiplex PCR, yet TCRdb's version contains in-frame clones alone and is incomplete. The sample has approximately 190,000 clones; about four fifths are singletons. Sequencing used peripheral blood. The sequence was collected from a woman in her 40s with acute or convalescent COVID-19.

The CDR3, as DNA: TGCGCCAGCCTAACAGCTGGCTACACCTTC. Amino acids: CASLTAGYTF. This rearrangement joins TRBV10-1 to TRBJ1-2; D gene uncertain. Germline assignment: CDR1 WNHNN and CDR2 SYGVQD (reference sequence). V shed 8 bases and J shed 7 bases, with 8 bases lying between them. The CDR3 is made up of 10 amino acids.